A selection of T cell receptor beta chains follows, all from one sample in a study of T cells in Graves' hyperthyroidism and ophthalmopathy. TCRdb reanalysed the multiplex PCR reads using MiXCR and keeps one entry per CDR3 protein. The table includes more than 300,000 distinct CDR3 sequences, approximately 13% detected once. The sequencing sample was made of blood. These receptors were collected from a woman aged 25 to 39 with Graves' hyperthyroidism. Each CDR3 is given with its conserved first and last residue. The D gene is left open where the match is weak. Clone size is given for some rows only: seen once, a few or many times, or a class if the clone is expanded.

V gene	D gene	clone size	J gene	CDR3 DNA	CDR3 protein
TRBV28	.	many	TRBJ2-7	TGTGCCAGCAGTTTATGGGGGCAGGTGAGCTCCTACGAGCAGTACTTC	CASSLWGQVSSYEQYF
TRBV11-3	.	many	TRBJ1-1	TGTGCCAGCAGCCTTAGGCAGGACACTGAAGCTTTCTTT	CASSLRQDTEAFF
TRBV18	.	many	TRBJ2-3	TGTGCCAGCTCCCCCGAGGGGATATTGGGCACAGATACGCAGTATTTT	CASSPEGILGTDTQYF
TRBV6-2/TRBV6-3	.	.	TRBJ2-3	TGTGCCAGCAGTTATCAAAATACGCAGTATTTT	CASSYQNTQYF
TRBV4-1	.	.	TRBJ1-3	TGCGCCAGCAGCCAATTGGGTGGAAACACCATATATTTT	CASSQLGGNTIYF
TRBV5-1	.	many	TRBJ2-7	TGCGCCAGCAGCTTCTCCGGGACGGGACCTTTCGAGCAGTACTTC	CASSFSGTGPFEQYF
TRBV16	.	few	TRBJ1-5	TGTGCCAGCAGCCTTCACAGGAGCAATCAGCCCCAGCATTTT	CASSLHRSNQPQHF
TRBV20-1	TRBD2	.	TRBJ2-3	TGCAGTGCTAGAGAGGAGCGGGGTTTGAGCACAGATACGCAGTATTTT	CSAREERGLSTDTQYF
TRBV29-1	TRBD1	few	TRBJ2-7	TGCAGCGTTGGTATGGCCCCGGGACAGGGGGCGTACGAGCAGTACTTC	CSVGMAPGQGAYEQYF
TRBV7-2	TRBD1	many	TRBJ2-5	TGTGCCAGCAGCTTTGGGGACAGGGGGTACCAGGAGACCCAGTACTTC	CASSFGDRGYQETQYF
TRBV5-1	.	few	TRBJ2-5	TGCGCCAGCAGCCCGGGACGGGTAATGCAAGAGACCCAGTACTTC	CASSPGRVMQETQYF
TRBV29-1	.	few	TRBJ2-5	TGCAGCACGGCAATTCAAGAGACCCAGTACTTC	CSTAIQETQYF
TRBV11-2	TRBD2	many	TRBJ2-5	TGTGCCAGCAGCTCAACCGGGACTAGCGGGATTAGGGGGGCAGAGACCCAGTACTTC	CASSSTGTSGIRGAETQYF
TRBV20-1	.	many	TRBJ1-1	TGCAGTGCCAGAGCGGACAGACCTAGGGGCACTGAAGCTTTCTTT	CSARADRPRGTEAFF
TRBV7-2	TRBD2	few	TRBJ2-2	TGTGCCAGCAGCTTCCCTCGCTCTCAGCGGGAGTCTCTTTGGGAGCTGTTTTTT	CASSFPRSQRESLWELFF
TRBV5-1	.	.	TRBJ2-2	TGCGCCAGCAGCTTGGTATGGGAAGGTTCCGGGAAGCTGTTTTTT	CASSLVWEGSGKLFF
TRBV18	TRBD1	few	TRBJ2-2	TGTGCCAGCTCGCCGGGACAGGGGGCACTCACGAACACCGGGGAGCTGTTTTTT	CASSPGQGALTNTGELFF
TRBV4-1	.	.	TRBJ2-1	TGCGCCAGCAGCCGACCCGGGACTCAGAGAATGGAGCAGTTCTTC	CASSRPGTQRMEQFF
TRBV20-1	.	few	TRBJ2-7	TGCAGTGCTCCTCCCAGCATCCCGGTACAATTTTACGAGCAGTACTTC	CSAPPSIPVQFYEQYF
TRBV12-3/TRBV12-4	.	few	TRBJ1-6	TGTGCCAGTGGGCAGGGTCCCGGATCACCCCTCCACTTT	CASGQGPGSPLHF
TRBV28	.	many	TRBJ2-2	TGTGCCAGCACCCCGGGCGGGAACGGGGAGCTGTTTTTT	CASTPGGNGELFF
TRBV9	TRBD2	.	TRBJ2-1	TGTGCCAGCAGCGTAGGGGGGGGGACGGGTGAGCAGTTCTTC	CASSVGGGTGEQFF
TRBV28	.	.	TRBJ2-7	TGTGCCAGCAGTTACGGGACCCCCTACGAGCAGTACTTC	CASSYGTPYEQYF
TRBV19	.	.	TRBJ1-2	TGTGCCAGTAGTATCGAGGGACAAGTAACTAACTATGGCTACACCTTC	CASSIEGQVTNYGYTF
TRBV5-6	.	many	TRBJ2-7	TGTGCCAGCAGCTTTACAGGTCTTCACCACGAGCAGTACTTC	CASSFTGLHHEQYF
TRBV6-2/TRBV6-3	TRBD2	few	TRBJ2-2	TGTGCCAGCAGTTACCCTAGCGGGAGGAACACCGGGGAGCTGTTTTTT	CASSYPSGRNTGELFF
TRBV5-1	TRBD1	.	TRBJ2-3	TGCGCCAGCAGCTTGGAGGGGACAGGGGAACCAGATACGCAGTATTTT	CASSLEGTGEPDTQYF
TRBV20-1	TRBD2	many	TRBJ2-7	TGCAGTGCTATAGCGGGAGGCCAAAATGTCTACGAGCAGTACTTC	CSAIAGGQNVYEQYF
TRBV5-5	.	.	TRBJ2-7	TGTGCCAGCAGCCTAGCCGGGACGGGGGCCTACGAGCAGTACTTC	CASSLAGTGAYEQYF
TRBV7-9	TRBD1	.	TRBJ2-7	TGTGCCAGCAGCTCCCCAGGGGGAATGGGCTACGAGCAGTACTTC	CASSSPGGMGYEQYF
TRBV5-5	TRBD1	.	TRBJ2-2	TGTGCCAGCAGCTCCCCGACAGGGATCGGGGCCGGGGAGCTGTTTTTT	CASSSPTGIGAGELFF
TRBV7-9	TRBD2	.	TRBJ2-3	TGTGCCAGCGGGGAATCTAGCGGGAGGGCCTTTCAGTATTTT	CASGESSGRAFQYF
TRBV6-1	.	few	TRBJ1-3	TGTGCCAGCAGCCCAGACGTCTCTGGAAACACCATATATTTT	CASSPDVSGNTIYF
TRBV20-1	.	many	TRBJ2-5	TGCAGTGCAAATCAGGGTTTCCAAGAGACCCAGTACTTC	CSANQGFQETQYF
TRBV6-1	.	few	TRBJ2-5	TGTGCCAGCAGTCCTCAAGGGGGACTGAAAGAGACCCAGTACTTC	CASSPQGGLKETQYF
TRBV2	.	.	TRBJ2-2	TGTGCCAGCAGTGAAGGTCGGGTAGCTCCCGGGAAGCTGTTTTTT	CASSEGRVAPGKLFF
TRBV7-8	.	many	TRBJ1-2	TGTGCCAGCAGGCAGGGGCGGTCGGGTGGCTACACCTTC	CASRQGRSGGYTF
TRBV6-1	.	few	TRBJ1-2	TGTGCCAGCAGTGAAGCGGGGGGGGACCTAGCGGGCTACACCTTC	CASSEAGGDLAGYTF
TRBV28	.	many	TRBJ1-1	TGTGCCAGCAGTTGGTCCGGCAGGGCCGACACTGAAGCTTTCTTT	CASSWSGRADTEAFF
TRBV7-2	.	many	TRBJ2-1	TGTGCCAGCAGCTTAGGAGTCGGGTCTGCTCCCGATGAGCAGTTCTTC	CASSLGVGSAPDEQFF
TRBV7-9	TRBD2	.	TRBJ2-5	TGTGCCAGCCGGAGGCTAGCGGGGGCACAAGAGACCCAGTACTTC	CASRRLAGAQETQYF
TRBV19	.	few	TRBJ2-7	TGTGCCAGTAGTATAGACGGGGGAGCGTTCTCCGAGCAGTACTTC	CASSIDGGAFSEQYF
TRBV6-5	.	many	TRBJ1-5	TGTGCCAGCAGTTACTCCCGGGACCCCTTGGCCCAGCATTTT	CASSYSRDPLAQHF
TRBV6-2/TRBV6-3	.	.	TRBJ1-5	TGTGCCAGCAGTTACTCCCTCACTACGGGAAATCAGCCCCAGCATTTT	CASSYSLTTGNQPQHF
TRBV27	TRBD2	.	TRBJ2-1	TGTGCCAGCAGTTTATCCAGGACTAGCGGGAGCAATGAGCAGTTCTTC	CASSLSRTSGSNEQFF
TRBV7-2	.	.	TRBJ2-7	TGTGCCAGCAGCCGCGCTCTCGGGGGCTACGAGCAGTACTTC	CASSRALGGYEQYF
TRBV7-9	.	many	TRBJ1-6	TGTGCCAGCGCCAGCGGGTCCGGAGTCGTCTCACCCCTCCACTTT	CASASGSGVVSPLHF
TRBV12-3/TRBV12-4	.	few	TRBJ2-7	TGTGCCAGCAGAAAGACTTACGAGCAGTACTTC	CASRKTYEQYF
TRBV19	.	many	TRBJ1-2	TGTGCCACCTACAACGGCAGGGCCTATGGCTACACCTTC	CATYNGRAYGYTF
TRBV19	.	many	TRBJ2-7	TGTGCCAGTAGTATAAGTTATGGCAGTTCGTTCGGCGAGCAGTACTTC	CASSISYGSSFGEQYF
TRBV24-1	.	many	TRBJ2-5	TGTGCCACCAGTGATTTGGGGGTGGGGGGAGAGACCCAGTACTTC	CATSDLGVGGETQYF
TRBV4-2	.	.	TRBJ2-1	TGTGCCAGCAGCATTGAGGGAGGGGGGAGCAATGAGCAGTTCTTC	CASSIEGGGSNEQFF
TRBV9	.	.	TRBJ2-2	TGTGCCAGCAGCGTTCCCGACACCGGGGAGCTGTTTTTT	CASSVPDTGELFF
TRBV12-3/TRBV12-4	TRBD1	many	TRBJ2-5	TGTGCCAGCAGGGTTCAGGGACAGGGGCAAGAGACCCAGTACTTC	CASRVQGQGQETQYF
TRBV4-1	.	many	TRBJ2-7	TGCGCCAGCAGCCAAGATCAGGGGTCCCGACGGGGCGAGCAGTACTTC	CASSQDQGSRRGEQYF
TRBV29-1	.	many	TRBJ2-1	TGCAGCGTTGATGAGCGAGAAAACTCCTACAATGAGCAGTTCTTC	CSVDERENSYNEQFF
TRBV4-3	.	.	TRBJ1-3	TGCGCCAGCAGCCCCGCGACAAACTCTGGAAACACCATATATTTT	CASSPATNSGNTIYF
TRBV12-3/TRBV12-4	.	.	TRBJ2-2	TGTGCCAGCAGTGAGGACGGCCGGGGATTCGGGGAGCTGTTTTTT	CASSEDGRGFGELFF
TRBV20-1	.	many	TRBJ1-2	TGCAGTGCTAGCGCCTCAGGGGATAGTGGCTACACCTTC	CSASASGDSGYTF
TRBV2	.	.	TRBJ2-2	TGTGCCAGCAGCAGGTCTGAGGGGCTCGGGTCCGGGGAGCTGTTTTTT	CASSRSEGLGSGELFF